This T cell receptor beta chain was identified during a study of T cell responses to AZD1222 COVID-19 vaccine. At the level of the study: Recipients boosted at about 4 weeks or about 12 weeks are pooled. Broader study findings: The donor cohort was predominantly white British with a female majority, and clonal diversity may have been underestimated.

For this clone: Its target is unknown.

The CDR3 contains 14 residues. Germline V lookup: CDR1 SGHRS, CDR2 YFSETQ. The V and J ends lost 0 bases and 7 bases, in that order; junction bases with no gene match: 3. Profiled with immunoSEQ multiplex PCR; TCRdb holds only in-frame clones, not every one. The sample records some 150,000 clones, 94% being singletons. Specimen: peripheral blood, collected on day 0 of AZD1222 vaccination. This chain connects TRBV5-1 to TRBJ1-1; 10 bases map to TRBD1. This TCR came from an adult in good health. The CDR3 DNA sequence: TGCGCCAGCAGCTTGGAGGACAGGGGGTTTGAAGCTTTCTTT. It is translated as CASSLEDRGFEAFF. Variable domain in full (rest from reference TRBV5-1 and TRBJ1-1): KAGVTQTPRYLIKTRGQQVTLSCSPISGHRSVSWYQQTPGQGLQFLFEYFSETQRNKGNFPGRFSGRQFSNSRSEMNVSTLELGDSALYLCASSLEDRGFEAFFGQGTRLTVV.